The 11 T cell receptor beta chains listed next were all sequenced from one sample in a study of metastatic and nonmetastatic thyroid tumors. TCRdb redid the clone calls on the PCR reads using MiXCR. The sample yields about 92,000 clones, more than 12% seen once. All patients were untreated before thyroid surgery. Sequenced input: blood. Every receptor here comes from a female donor with papillary thyroid cancer or a benign thyroid nodule (not recorded which). Some clones in this sample may be carry-over from other donors' samples.

This clone was found many times. J is TRBJ1-6 and V is TRBV5-1; D is uncertain. Germline V lookup: CDR1 SGHRS, CDR2 YFSETQ. V was pared by 4 bases and J by 10 bases, with 15 bases between. The CDR3 is made up of 14 amino acids. The CDR3 nucleotides are TGCGCCAGCAGCCTGGAGGGTTCGGAGTCACCCCTCCACTTT. As protein: CASSLEGSESPLHF.

A remark on this clone: The conserved phenylalanine or tryptophan normally closing the CDR3 is absent here, so this likely arose from a read error. The V call is TRBV11-1, the J call TRBJ2-1, with D possibly TRBD2 on 7 matching bases. Germline-derived CDR1 and CDR2 are SGHAT and FQDESV (reference sequence). The CDR3 has 14 amino acids. V was cut by 5 bases and J by 8 bases, with 16 bases left in between. The CDR3 coding sequence is TGTGCCAGCAGCCAGGGACATCGGGGGGATGAGCAGTTCCTC. Translation: CASSQGHRGDEQFL.

At least ten counts were recorded for this clone. This chain connects TRBV5-6 to TRBJ2-7; D might be TRBD1 (6 bases). CDR1 is SGHDT, CDR2 YYEEEE, per germline. The CDR3 spans 15 residues. V lost 2 bases, J lost 5 bases, and 17 bases lay in between. The CDR3 here is CASSFMMTGKNEQYF. DNA for the CDR3: TGTGCCAGCAGCTTTATGATGACAGGAAAAAACGAGCAGTACTTC.

This clone occurred many times. This sequence joins TRBV2 and TRBJ2-3, with TRBD2 matching over 10 bases. Germline trimming cut 4 bases from V and 5 bases from J; bases unmatched to any gene: 9. Germline V CDR1 and CDR2: SNHLY, FYNNEI. The CDR3 is 16 amino acids. CDR3 coding DNA: TGTGCCAGCAGTGTCGCTAGCGGGGGACCGGGAGATACGCAGTATTTT. Translation: CASSVASGGPGDTQYF.

This clone was recorded at least ten times. The chain links TRBV2 to TRBJ2-5; TRBD1 matches 8 bases. The germline V gene has CDR1 SNHLY and CDR2 FYNNEI. CDR3 length: 13 residues. The J segment lost 14 bases and the V segment lost 7 bases, leaving 15 bases of the junction unmatched. CDR3 in DNA: TGTGCCAGCAATTTGGTGGACAGGGTGGTCAGATACTTC. This encodes CASNLVDRVVRYF.

On this clone itself: A read error may be the cause here, since a much bigger clone is one base away. The chain recombines TRBV11-1 with TRBJ2-5; either TRBD1 or TRBD2 may supply D (6 bases each). The length of the CDR3 is 11 residues. Germline V gives CDR1 SGHAT, CDR2 FQDESV (reference sequence). The DNA of the CDR3 is TGTGCCAGCAGGAGGGGGGAGAGCCAGTACTTC. Its translation is CASRRGESQYF.

As concerns this clone: A much larger clone lies one base from this, so it may be a read error. V gene TRBV5-4 combines with J gene TRBJ2-1, with 9 positions matching TRBD2. Germline values: CDR1 SGHNT, CDR2 YYREEE (reference sequence). This CDR3 has 15 residues. The CDR3 DNA sequence: TGTGCCAGCAGCTTGGAGGTAGCGGGGGTGAGGGAGCATTTCTTC. Residues: CASSLEVAGVREHFF.

This clone has just a few counts. This may arise from a read error, as a much more abundant clone is one base away. V and J are TRBV3-1 and TRBJ2-2; tentatively, D is TRBD2 (5 bases). This CDR3 spans 16 amino acids. Looked up from germline, CDR1 is LGHDT and CDR2 is YNNKEL (reference sequence). CDR3 in amino acids: CASSPRRLANTGELLF. CDR3 coding DNA: TGTGCCAGCAGCCCCCGGAGACTCGCGAACACCGGGGAGCTGCTTTTT.

The gene calls are TRBV7-2 and TRBJ1-1; D perhaps matches TRBD1 (5 bases). The germline gives CDR1 SGHTA, CDR2 FQGNSA. CDR3 length equals 13 residues. V was cut by 5 bases and J by 1 base, with 8 bases left in between. The CDR3 DNA follows: TGTGCCAGCAGCGGTGACAGGAACACTGAAGCTTTCTTT. Translating it yields CASSGDRNTEAFF.

On this clone itself: A junction end diverges from the germline sequence, so it may reflect a read error. This chain links TRBV20-1 with TRBJ1-1, with TRBD1 matching over 8 bases. Germline loops: CDR1 DFQATT, CDR2 SNEGSKA (reference sequence). This CDR3 is 13 amino acids long. In DNA form, the CDR3 reads TGCAGTGCTTGGACAGGGAAGGGCACTGAACCTTTCTTT. Translated, it gives CSAWTGKGTEPFF.

This clone occurred many times. The chain recombines TRBV6-2 or TRBV6-3 with TRBJ2-7, with 8 bases lining up with TRBD2. The CDR3 length is 14 residues. CDR1 is MNHEY and CDR2 is SVGEGT in the germline V gene. V lost 5 bases, J lost 3 bases, and 6 bases stayed unmatched. The CDR3 bases are TGTGCCAGCAGTCCGGGAGGGTTTGACTACGAGCAGTACTTC. Protein product: CASSPGGFDYEQYF.